The sequence of this T cell receptor (beta chain) was determined in a study of T cells in Graves' hyperthyroidism and ophthalmopathy. This clonotype was observed at least ten times. TCR beta CDR3 region amplification was performed from RNA transcripts. Using the HTBI primer set, a first-round RT-PCR was run on the TCR CDR3. TCRdb re-called the multiplex PCR reads through MiXCR, storing one row per CDR3 protein. The table has around 720,000 distinct CDR3 sequences, 30% to 40% seen once. Per the germline V gene, CDR1 is SQVTM and CDR2 is ANQGSEA. The CDR3 runs to 13 residues. Deletions cut 6 bases from V and 2 bases from J, with 13 bases between.

The specimen sequenced was blood. The chain joins TRBV29-1 to TRBJ1-2; the D gene is possibly TRBD1 (5 bases). The source is a woman aged 40 to 50 with Graves' hyperthyroidism. The CDR3 DNA sequence: TGCAGCGTGGCAGGGTGGGGGAACTATGGCTACACCTTC. Translating gives CSVAGWGNYGYTF.